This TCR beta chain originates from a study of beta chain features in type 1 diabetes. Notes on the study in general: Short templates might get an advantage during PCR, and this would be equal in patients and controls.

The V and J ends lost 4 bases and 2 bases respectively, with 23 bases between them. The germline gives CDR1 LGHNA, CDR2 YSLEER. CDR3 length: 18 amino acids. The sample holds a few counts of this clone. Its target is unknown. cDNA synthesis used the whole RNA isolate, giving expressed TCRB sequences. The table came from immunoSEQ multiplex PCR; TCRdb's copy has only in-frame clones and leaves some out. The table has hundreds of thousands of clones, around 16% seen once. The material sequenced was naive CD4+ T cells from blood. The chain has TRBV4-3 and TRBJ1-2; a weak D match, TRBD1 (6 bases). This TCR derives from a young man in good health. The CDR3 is CASSLKEGTPHRNYGYTF. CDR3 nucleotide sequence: TGCGCCAGCAGCCTCAAGGAGGGGACACCTCATAGAAACTATGGCTACACCTTC.